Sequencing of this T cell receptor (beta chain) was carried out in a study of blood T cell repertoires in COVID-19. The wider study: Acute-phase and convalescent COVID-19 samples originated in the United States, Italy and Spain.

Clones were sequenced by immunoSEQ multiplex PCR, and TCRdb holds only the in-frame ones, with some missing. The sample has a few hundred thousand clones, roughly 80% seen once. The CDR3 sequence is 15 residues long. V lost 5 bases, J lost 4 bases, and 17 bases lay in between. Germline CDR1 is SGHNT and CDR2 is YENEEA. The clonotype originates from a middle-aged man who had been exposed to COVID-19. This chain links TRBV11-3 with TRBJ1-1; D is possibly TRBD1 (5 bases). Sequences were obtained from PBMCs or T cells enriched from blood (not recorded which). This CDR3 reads CASSAREGRSTEAFF. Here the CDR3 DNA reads TGTGCCAGCAGCGCTCGTGAGGGGAGGAGCACTGAAGCTTTCTTT.